This entry describes one T cell receptor (beta chain). The antigen is unknown. Each TCR beta library was made by quantitative 5'-RACE that incorporated molecular barcodes. TCRdb reprocessed the 5' RACE reads with MiXCR, giving one entry per CDR3 protein. The data contain roughly 440,000 distinct CDR3 sequences, roughly 15% of them seen just once; the ten biggest clones take up 0.95% to 1.1%. CDR1 is SGHVS and CDR2 is FQNEAQ in the germline V gene. V was pared by 2 bases and J by 7 bases, with 14 bases of the junction left unmatched. The CDR3 is 19 amino acids. The sample originates from a study of CD8 T cells in ankylosing spondylitis. Study conclusions and caveats: Prior literature has documented some motif variants in synovial fluid and blood from reactive arthritis. Significantly higher representation of disease-linked clones was reported for matched ankylosing spondylitis synovial fluid. Blood from ankylosing spondylitis patients appeared to carry a characteristic roughly 8-variant TCR beta motif.

This sequence joins TRBV7-8 and TRBJ2-1, with TRBD2 matching over 13 bases. The receptor comes from a male donor with ankylosing spondylitis. What was sequenced was blood, either unsorted or a sorted T cell fraction (not recorded which). CDR3 sequence: CASSLIGSTSGGRGNEQFF. CDR3 sequence (DNA): TGTGCCAGCAGCTTAATTGGGTCGACTAGCGGGGGGCGGGGGAATGAGCAGTTCTTC. Using reference TRBV7-8 and TRBJ2-1 for the parts outside the CDR3, the full variable domain is GAGVSQSPRYKVAKRGQDVALRCDPISGHVSLFWYQQALGQGPEFLTYFQNEAQLDKSGLPSDRFFAERPEGSVSTLKIQRTQQEDSAVYLCASSLIGSTSGGRGNEQFFGPGTRLTVL.